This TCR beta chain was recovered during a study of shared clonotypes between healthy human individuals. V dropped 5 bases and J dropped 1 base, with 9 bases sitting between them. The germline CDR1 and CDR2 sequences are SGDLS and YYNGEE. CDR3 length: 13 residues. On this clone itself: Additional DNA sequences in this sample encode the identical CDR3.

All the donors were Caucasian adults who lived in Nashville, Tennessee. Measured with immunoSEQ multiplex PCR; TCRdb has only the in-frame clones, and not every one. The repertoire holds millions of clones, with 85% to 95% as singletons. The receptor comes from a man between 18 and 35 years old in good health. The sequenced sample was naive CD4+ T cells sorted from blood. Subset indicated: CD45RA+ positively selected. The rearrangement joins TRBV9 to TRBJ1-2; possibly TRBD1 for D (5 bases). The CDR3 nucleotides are TGTGCCAGCAGTCCCGACAGTAACTATGGCTACACCTTC. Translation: CASSPDSNYGYTF.